Included here is one T cell receptor beta chain sequence, with context. Its antigen remains unidentified. Measured with immunoSEQ multiplex PCR; TCRdb has only the in-frame clones, and not every one. The sample lists 20,000 to 25,000 clones, under 80% occurring once. This CDR3 region has 15 residues. CDR1 and CDR2 (germline): LNHDA, SQIVND (reference sequence). Trimming took 1 base from V and 5 from J, leaving 14 bases between them. The data were obtained in a study of a mutant IDH1 vaccine in newly diagnosed glioma. Study in general: Patients came in for eight vaccinations, in weeks 1, 3, 5, 7, 11, 15, 19 and 23. Patients arrived already treated with radiotherapy, temozolomide, or both, most having had both. Following radiotherapy alone, or alongside temozolomide cycles, vaccination was started after an interval of 4-6 weeks. Sex among treated patients split 62.5% male, about 40% female; mean age was roughly 42 years.

As for time point: week 11, during vaccination. Every vaccine dose comprised 300 ug of mutant IDH1 20-mer peptide plus topical imiquimod. The V gene is TRBV19, the J gene TRBJ2-5; tentatively, D is TRBD2 (5 bases). The source material was peripheral blood mononuclear cells (PBMCs), sampled from a glioma patient whose treatment included an IDH1 peptide vaccine. The TCR comes from a man aged 18 to 30 with glioma. Some clones in this sample may be carry-over from other donors' samples. The CDR3 protein is CASSIGRRDYETQYF. The CDR3 nucleotides are TGTGCCAGTAGTATAGGCAGACGGGATTATGAGACCCAGTACTTC.